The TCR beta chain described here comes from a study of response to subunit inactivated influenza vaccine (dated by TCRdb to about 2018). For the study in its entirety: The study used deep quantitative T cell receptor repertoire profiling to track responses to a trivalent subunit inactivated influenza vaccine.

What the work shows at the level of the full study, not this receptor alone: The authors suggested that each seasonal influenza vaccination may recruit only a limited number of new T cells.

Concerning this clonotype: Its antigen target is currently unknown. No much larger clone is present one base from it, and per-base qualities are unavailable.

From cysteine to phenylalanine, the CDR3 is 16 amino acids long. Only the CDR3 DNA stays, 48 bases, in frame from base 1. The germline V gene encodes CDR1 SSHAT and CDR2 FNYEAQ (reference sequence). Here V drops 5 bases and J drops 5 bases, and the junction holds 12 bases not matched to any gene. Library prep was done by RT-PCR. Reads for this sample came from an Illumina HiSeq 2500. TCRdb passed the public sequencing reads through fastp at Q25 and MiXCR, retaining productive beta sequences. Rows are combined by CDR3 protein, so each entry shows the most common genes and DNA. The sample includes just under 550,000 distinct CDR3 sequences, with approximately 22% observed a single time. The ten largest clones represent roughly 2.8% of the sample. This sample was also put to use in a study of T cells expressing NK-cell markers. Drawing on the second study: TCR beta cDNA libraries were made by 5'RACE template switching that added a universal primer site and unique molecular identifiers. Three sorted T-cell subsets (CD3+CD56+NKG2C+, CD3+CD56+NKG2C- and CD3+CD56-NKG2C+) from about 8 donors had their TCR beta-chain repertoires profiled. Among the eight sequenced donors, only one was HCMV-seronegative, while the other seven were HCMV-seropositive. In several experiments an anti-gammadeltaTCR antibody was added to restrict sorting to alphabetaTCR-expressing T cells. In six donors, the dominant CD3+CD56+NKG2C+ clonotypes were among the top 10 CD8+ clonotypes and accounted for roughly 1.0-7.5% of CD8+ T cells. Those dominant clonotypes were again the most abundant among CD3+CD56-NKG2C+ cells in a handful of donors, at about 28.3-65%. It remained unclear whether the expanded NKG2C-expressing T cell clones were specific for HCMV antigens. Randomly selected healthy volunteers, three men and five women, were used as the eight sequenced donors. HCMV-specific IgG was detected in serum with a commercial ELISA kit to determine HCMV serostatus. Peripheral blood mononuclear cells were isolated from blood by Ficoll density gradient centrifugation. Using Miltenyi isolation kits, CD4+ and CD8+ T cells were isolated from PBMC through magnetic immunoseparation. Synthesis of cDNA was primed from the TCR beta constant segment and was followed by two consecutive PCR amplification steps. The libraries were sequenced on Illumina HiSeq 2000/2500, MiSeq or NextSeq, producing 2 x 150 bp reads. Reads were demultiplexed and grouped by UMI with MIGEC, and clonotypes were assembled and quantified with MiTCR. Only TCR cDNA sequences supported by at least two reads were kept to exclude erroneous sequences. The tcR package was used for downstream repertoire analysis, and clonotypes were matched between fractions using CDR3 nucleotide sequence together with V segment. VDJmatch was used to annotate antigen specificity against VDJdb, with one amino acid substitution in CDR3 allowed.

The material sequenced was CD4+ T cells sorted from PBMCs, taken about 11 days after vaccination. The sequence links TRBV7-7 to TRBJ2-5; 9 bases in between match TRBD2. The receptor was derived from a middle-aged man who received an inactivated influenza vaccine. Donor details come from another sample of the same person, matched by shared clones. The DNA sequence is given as TGTGCCAGCAGCCCGGGGACTAGCATTGGAAGGGAGACCCAGTACTTC. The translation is CASSPGTSIGRETQYF.